This T cell receptor (beta chain) was found in a study of T cell clusters in autoimmune cytopenias. One tube held mixed TRB-A and TRB-B primer pools for touch-down PCR. Following a re-call of the multiplex PCR reads, TCRdb has one entry per CDR3 protein and lacks DNA. The sample totals a few thousand distinct CDR3 sequences; its top ten clones hold roughly 12%. In germline, CDR1 is SGHRS, CDR2 YFSETQ. There are 16 residues in the CDR3. Study conclusions and caveats: Active autoimmune hepatitis patients had roughly 3-fold fewer exclusive TRB clusters than healthy donors.

TRB amplification used 250 ng of peripheral blood genomic DNA. For this clonotype: Its specificity is unknown.

The same sample was also used in a study of T cell repertoires in aging, cancer and after chemotherapy. In that study: Repeat sampling of healthy donors over several months to years showed clear clonal overlap.

Sequences were obtained from peripheral blood. The source is a human donor in good health. V gene TRBV5-1 combines with J gene TRBJ2-5; TCRdb proposes TRBD1, but this gene call is untestable without DNA. CDR3 sequence: CASSLPGTGGAETQYF.